The 4 T cell receptor beta chains listed next were all sequenced from one sample in a study of CD4 and CD8 cells across lung adenocarcinoma regions. MiXCR was run by TCRdb on the PCR reads, yielding one entry per CDR3 protein. The sample holds several thousand distinct CDR3 sequences, approximately 45% seen once. Material: CD4+ T cells from the margin of a lung tumor. Source of these receptors: a male donor with lung adenocarcinoma. The CD4 and CD8 labels of this study may be unreliable.

V usage is TRBV7-6 and J usage is TRBJ2-3; TRBD1 aligns across 7 bases. V trimming: 10 bases; J trimming: 5 bases; junction bases outside the gene matches: 12. CDR1 and CDR2 from the germline V gene are SGHVS and FNYEAQ. This CDR3 contains 14 residues. The CDR3 DNA reads TGTGCCATACAGGGACAGCTTTTTGGAGATACGCAGTATTTT. It yields the protein CAIQGQLFGDTQYF.

The chain uses TRBV6-1 and TRBJ2-5, with 16 bases matching TRBD2. The germline V gene has CDR1 MNHNS and CDR2 SASEGT. The CDR3 consists of 17 residues. The J segment lost 2 bases and the V segment lost 7 bases, leaving 7 bases of the junction unmatched. CDR3 coding DNA: TGTGCCAGCACCCCGGGACTAGCGGGAGGGAGGCAAGAGACCCAGTACTTC. Protein product: CASTPGLAGGRQETQYF.

In this sample, this clonotype turned up a few times. This sequence joins TRBV6-1 and TRBJ2-3; a weak D match, TRBD1 (6 bases). From germline, CDR1 is MNHNS and CDR2 SASEGT. Trimming shortened V by 7 bases and J by 11 bases, and 25 bases separated the two germline ends. The CDR3 runs 15 residues. The CDR3, as DNA: TGTGCCAGCACCCCGGTCAGGGGCGCCTACAATGAGCAGTATTTT. Protein sequence: CASTPVRGAYNEQYF.

The chain couples TRBV3-1 to TRBJ2-3; D unclear. The CDR3 contains 14 residues. CDR1 is LGHDT and CDR2 is YNNKEL in the germline V gene (reference sequence). V lost 0 bases, J lost 2 bases, and 6 bases lay in between. This CDR3 reads CASSQDTPTDTQYF. The CDR3 DNA reads as TGTGCCAGCAGCCAAGATACCCCCACAGATACGCAGTATTTT.